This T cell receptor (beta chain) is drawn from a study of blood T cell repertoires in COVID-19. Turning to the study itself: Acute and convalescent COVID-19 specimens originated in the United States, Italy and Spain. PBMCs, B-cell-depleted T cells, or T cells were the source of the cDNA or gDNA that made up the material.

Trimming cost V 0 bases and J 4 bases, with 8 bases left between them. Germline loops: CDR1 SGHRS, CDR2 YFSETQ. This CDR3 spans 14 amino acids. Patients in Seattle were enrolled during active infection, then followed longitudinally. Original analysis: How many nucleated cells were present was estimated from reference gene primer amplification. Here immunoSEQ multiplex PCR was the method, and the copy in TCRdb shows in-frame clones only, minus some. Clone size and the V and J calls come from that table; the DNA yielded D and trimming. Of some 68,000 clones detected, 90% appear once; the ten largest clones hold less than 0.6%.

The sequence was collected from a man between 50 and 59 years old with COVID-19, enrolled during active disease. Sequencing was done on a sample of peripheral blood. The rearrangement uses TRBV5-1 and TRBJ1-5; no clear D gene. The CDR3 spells CASSLGEVNQPQHF. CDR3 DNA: TGCGCCAGCAGCTTGGGCGAAGTGAATCAGCCCCAGCATTTT.